The 7 T cell receptor beta chains listed next were all sequenced from one sample in a study of regulatory T cells in long-lasting Graves disease. MiXCR, run by TCRdb on the reads, gives a single entry per CDR3 protein. Altogether 1,500 to 2,000 distinct CDR3 sequences are present, approximately 82% being singletons, with the ten largest covering 7.3%. RNA isolated from PBMCs was used to make the TCR library. Sample: peripheral blood mononuclear cells (PBMCs), taken with antithyroid drug treatment, in newly diagnosed or persistent Graves disease (not recorded which). These receptors all stem from a woman between 18 and 30 years old with Graves disease.

The CDR3 sequence is CASSLWRLHSYEQYF. The CDR3 DNA sequence: TGTGCCAGCAGTTTATGGCGACTCCACTCCTACGAGCAGTACTTC. The gene calls are TRBV28 and TRBJ2-7, with D unresolved. This CDR3 spans 15 amino acids. Germline V lookup: CDR1 MDHEN, CDR2 SYDVKM. The V and J ends lost 0 bases and 0 bases respectively, with 9 bases between them.

The chain has TRBV28 and TRBJ2-1; TRBD2 matches at 8 bases. The CDR3 runs 14 residues. From germline, CDR1 is MDHEN and CDR2 SYDVKM. Trimming at V came to 6 bases and at J to 2 bases, leaving 3 bases not matched to a gene. The CDR3 spells CASSLGGAYNEQFF. DNA for the CDR3: TGTGCCAGCAGCCTCGGGGGGGCCTACAATGAGCAGTTCTTC.

Here the CDR3 reads CASSLGTGFSGELFF. The CDR3 DNA follows: TGTGCCAGCAGCTTAGGCACAGGGTTTTCCGGGGAGCTGTTTTTT. The V gene is TRBV7-3, the J gene TRBJ2-2; weak D call: TRBD1 (6 bases). The V end was cut by 2 bases, the J end by 6 bases, with 13 bases between. CDR1 SGHTA and CDR2 FQGTGA come from the germline V gene. The CDR3 has 15 residues.

The chain joins TRBV4-1 to TRBJ2-1; 11 positions match TRBD2. With 2 bases clipped from V and 5 bases from J, the junction kept 11 bases outside the gene matches. This CDR3 comprises 18 residues. Germline CDR1 MGHRA, CDR2 YSYEKL. In DNA form, the CDR3 reads TGCGCCAGCAGCCAATCTCCCCCTGGGACTAGCGGTGACAATGAGCAGTTCTTC. Encoded protein: CASSQSPPGTSGDNEQFF.

This clonotype has a handful of counts. This chain links TRBV5-1 with TRBJ2-3, with 9 bases lining up with TRBD1. Trimming at V came to 4 bases and at J to 3 bases, leaving 9 bases not matched to a gene. The length of the CDR3 is 16 residues. CDR1 and CDR2 (germline): SGHRS, YFSETQ. The CDR3 nucleotides are TGCGCCAGCAGCCCGTTCCGGGACAGGGAAACAGATACGCAGTATTTT. As protein: CASSPFRDRETDTQYF.

This chain connects TRBV24-1 to TRBJ2-5; D is ambiguous. The ends were cut back, 2 bases at V and 1 base at J, with 10 bases in the middle. The germline CDR1 and CDR2 sequences are KGHDR and SFDVKD. The CDR3 contains 15 residues. The CDR3 DNA reads TGTGCCACCAGTGATTCCCTCGCGACCCAAGAGACCCAGTACTTC. It is translated as CATSDSLATQETQYF.

V usage is TRBV2 and J usage is TRBJ2-2, with D perhaps matching TRBD1 or TRBD2 (5 bases each). CDR3 size: 12 residues. CDR1 and CDR2 from the germline V gene are SNHLY and FYNNEI. V was trimmed by 8 bases and J by 12 bases, leaving 16 bases between them. The CDR3 DNA reads TGTGCCAGCTCTTTGGGGGAAGGCCAGCTGTTTTTT. This gives the protein CASSLGEGQLFF.